This is a list of T cell receptor beta chains from one sample in a study of coeliac disease. The assay was immunoSEQ multiplex PCR, and TCRdb's table has in-frame clones only and misses some. The sample has more than 3,500 clones; more than 45% are singletons. The sample was intraepithelial lymphocytes from the gut. The receptors were gathered from a human donor with active celiac disease. Both conserved end residues are part of each CDR3. The order of the fields is V gene, clone size, D gene, J gene, CDR3 protein, CDR3 DNA. A D gene is named only where the DNA matches it firmly. Only some rows state a clone size, as once, few, many or a class for expanded clones.

V gene: TRBV7-2
clone size: few
D gene: NA
J gene: TRBJ2-7
CDR3 protein: CASSLNGEGFEQYF
CDR3 DNA: TGTGCCAGCAGCTTAAACGGGGAAGGGTTCGAGCAGTACTTC

V gene: TRBV28
clone size: few
D gene: TRBD1
J gene: TRBJ2-1
CDR3 protein: CASSSRQGPYNEQFF
CDR3 DNA: TGTGCCAGCAGTAGCAGACAGGGGCCCTACAATGAGCAGTTCTTC

V gene: TRBV10-3
clone size: NA
D gene: NA
J gene: TRBJ2-2
CDR3 protein: CAISVRTQSGELFF
CDR3 DNA: TGTGCCATCAGTGTTAGGACACAATCAGGGGAGCTGTTTTTT

V gene: TRBV11-3
clone size: NA
D gene: TRBD1
J gene: TRBJ2-5
CDR3 protein: CASSLVGQGAPGETQYF
CDR3 DNA: TGTGCCAGCAGCTTAGTGGGACAGGGGGCGCCGGGAGAGACCCAGTACTTC

V gene: TRBV18
clone size: NA
D gene: TRBD2
J gene: TRBJ2-7
CDR3 protein: CASSPVSGINYEQYF
CDR3 DNA: TGTGCCAGCTCACCAGTCAGCGGGATTAACTACGAGCAGTACTTC

V gene: TRBV10-3
clone size: few
D gene: TRBD1
J gene: TRBJ2-1
CDR3 protein: CAISEPWTGGSDEQFF
CDR3 DNA: TGTGCCATCAGTGAGCCCTGGACAGGGGGGAGCGATGAGCAGTTCTTC

V gene: TRBV7-8
clone size: once
D gene: NA
J gene: TRBJ2-5
CDR3 protein: CASSLERETQYF
CDR3 DNA: TGTGCCAGCAGCTTAGAGCGGGAGACCCAGTACTTC

V gene: TRBV27
clone size: few
D gene: NA
J gene: TRBJ2-1
CDR3 protein: CASSFGSGEQFF
CDR3 DNA: TGTGCCAGCAGTTTCGGATCGGGTGAGCAGTTCTTC

V gene: TRBV28
clone size: NA
D gene: TRBD2
J gene: TRBJ2-7
CDR3 protein: CASSRRTSGRAWQYF
CDR3 DNA: TGTGCCAGCAGCCGAAGGACTAGCGGGAGGGCTTGGCAGTACTTC

V gene: TRBV5-8
clone size: NA
D gene: TRBD2
J gene: TRBJ2-1
CDR3 protein: CASSSGLALPSSYNEQFF
CDR3 DNA: TGTGCCAGCAGCTCGGGACTAGCTCTGCCTAGCTCCTACAATGAGCAGTTCTTC

V gene: TRBV6-1
clone size: NA
D gene: TRBD2
J gene: TRBJ2-2
CDR3 protein: CASSGRRRAGGRGELFF
CDR3 DNA: TGTGCCAGCAGTGGAAGACGTAGAGCGGGAGGCCGGGGGGAGCTGTTTTTT